This T cell receptor beta chain is drawn from a study of early T cells in non-severe SARS-CoV-2 infection. This clonotype was recorded many times. Its antigen is unidentified. TCRdb re-called the 5' RACE reads through MiXCR, storing one row per CDR3 protein. The data contain roughly 12,000 distinct CDR3 sequences, over 4% of them seen just once; the ten biggest clones take up nearly 10%. Trimming shortened V by 5 bases and J by 0 bases, and 16 bases separated the two germline ends. There are 16 residues in the CDR3. Notes on the study in general: Matching against VDJdb likely underestimated virus-specific expansions, favoring anti-spike CD8.

The chain employs TRBV12-3 or TRBV12-4 and TRBJ1-1, with a tentative D call TRBD1 (5 bases). Sequences were obtained from whole blood. The sequence was obtained from an adult who was a healthcare worker with PCR-confirmed SARS-CoV-2 infection or an uninfected control (not recorded which). CDR3 sequence: CASSPWAAGMNTEAFF. The CDR3 DNA reads TGTGCCAGCAGTCCTTGGGCGGCAGGGATGAACACTGAAGCTTTCTTT.